Included here is one TCR beta chain sequence, with context. Its antigen is unidentified. The CDR3 is made up of 16 amino acids. The germline V gene has CDR1 LGHNA and CDR2 YNFKEQ. The junction had 9 bases not matched to a gene; V was cut back by 1 base and J by 4 bases. The data stem from a study of T cell responses to AZD1222 COVID-19 vaccine. Study-wide background: Some second doses came at about 4 weeks and others at about 12 weeks; these were pooled. Study findings and constraints: Repertoire sampling was restricted to post-peak T cell response timepoints. Along spike, vaccine-associated CD4 TCRs were found throughout, with dominance at 160-218 and 743-854. Among AZD1222 vaccinees, only 5 to 7 were seropositive at baseline.

Profiled with immunoSEQ multiplex PCR; TCRdb holds only in-frame clones, not every one. Here the sample spans approximately 120,000 clones, more than 70% being singletons. The clonotype originates from an adult in good health. The input for sequencing was peripheral blood, taken on day 0 of AZD1222 vaccination. The gene calls are TRBV4-2 and TRBJ1-1, with 7 positions matching TRBD1. The CDR3 protein is CASSQAGGRVITEAFF. CDR3 sequence (DNA): TGTGCCAGCAGCCAAGCAGGGGGAAGGGTGATCACTGAAGCTTTCTTT.